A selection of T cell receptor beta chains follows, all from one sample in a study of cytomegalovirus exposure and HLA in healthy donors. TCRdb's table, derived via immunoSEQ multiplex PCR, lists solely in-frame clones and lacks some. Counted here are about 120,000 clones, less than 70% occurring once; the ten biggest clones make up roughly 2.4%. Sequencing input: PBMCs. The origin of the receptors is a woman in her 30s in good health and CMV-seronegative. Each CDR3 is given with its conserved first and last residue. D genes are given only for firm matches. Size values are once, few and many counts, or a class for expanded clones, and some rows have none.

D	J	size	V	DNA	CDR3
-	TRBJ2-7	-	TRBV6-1	TGTGCCAGCAGTGTTATGGGGGCGCAGAACGAGCAGTACTTC	CASSVMGAQNEQYF
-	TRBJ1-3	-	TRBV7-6	TGTGCCAGCAGCCCCCTCCTCCCGCAGGCCTCTGGAAACACCATATATTTT	CASSPLLPQASGNTIYF
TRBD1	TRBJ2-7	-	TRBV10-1	TGCGCCAGCAGTGAAGAGTCCGGGACAGGGCCGTTGTACTTC	CASSEESGTGPLYF
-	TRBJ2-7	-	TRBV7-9	TGTGCCAGCAGCTTAGCGGGACAAAGCTACGAGCAGTACTTC	CASSLAGQSYEQYF
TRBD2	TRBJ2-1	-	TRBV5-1	TGCGCCAGCAGCTTGTTGTCTAGCGGGATTAGCGATGAGCAGTTCTTC	CASSLLSSGISDEQFF
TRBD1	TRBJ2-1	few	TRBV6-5	TGTGCCAGCAGTTACACGGGACAGGGGGCTATAGATGAGCAGTTCTTC	CASSYTGQGAIDEQFF
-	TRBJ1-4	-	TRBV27	TGTGCCAGCAGTTTATCTTGGGGGGGTGAAAAACTGTTTTTT	CASSLSWGGEKLFF
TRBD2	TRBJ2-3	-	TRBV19	TGTGCCAGTAGTTTCACCCCCGGGACTACCTCAGATACGCAGTATTTT	CASSFTPGTTSDTQYF
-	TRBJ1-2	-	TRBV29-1	TGCAGCGTGAGACAGGAGGACTATGGCTACACCTTC	CSVRQEDYGYTF
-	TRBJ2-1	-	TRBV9	TGTGCCAGCAGCGTAGTAATTGCGAGTGAGCAGTTCTTC	CASSVVIASEQFF
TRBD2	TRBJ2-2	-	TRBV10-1	TGCGCCAGCAGTGGGGGGGGTAGCGGGATCACCGGGGAGCTGTTTTTT	CASSGGGSGITGELFF
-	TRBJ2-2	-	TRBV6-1	TGTGCCAGCCAATTCCCAGGGTCCGGGGAGCTGTTTTTT	CASQFPGSGELFF
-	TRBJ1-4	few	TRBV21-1	TGTGCCAAGAGGCTCGACAGCTTTAATGAAAAACTGTTTTTT	CAKRLDSFNEKLFF
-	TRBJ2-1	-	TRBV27	TGTGCCAGCAGTTTTCTCGGAGGTTCCTACAATGAGCAGTTCTTC	CASSFLGGSYNEQFF
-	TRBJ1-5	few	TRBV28	TGTGCCAGCAGGAGGGTCTTCGATCAGCCCCAGCATTTT	CASRRVFDQPQHF
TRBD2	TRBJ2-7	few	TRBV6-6	TGTGCCAGCACGTCTGTCGCGGGAGACTACGAGCAGTACTTC	CASTSVAGDYEQYF
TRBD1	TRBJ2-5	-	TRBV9	TGTGCCAGCAGCAAGGGACAGCTCTCGGGGGAGACCCAGTACTTC	CASSKGQLSGETQYF
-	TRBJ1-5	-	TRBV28	TGTGCCAGCAGTTTATGGGGAGGCAATCAGCCCCAGCATTTT	CASSLWGGNQPQHF
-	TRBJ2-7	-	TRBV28	TGTGCCAGCAGTTTAGGCGGGAACTCGTACGAGCAGTACTTC	CASSLGGNSYEQYF
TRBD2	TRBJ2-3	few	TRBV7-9	TGTGCCAGCAGCCGGACTAGCGGGAGCGCAGATACGCAGTATTTT	CASSRTSGSADTQYF
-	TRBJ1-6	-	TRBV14	TGTGCCAGCAGCCGGGGGACACCGAGCTCCTATAATTCACCCCTCCACTTT	CASSRGTPSSYNSPLHF
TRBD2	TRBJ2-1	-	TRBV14	TGTGCCAGCAGCTTATTAGCGGGAGACCAGTTCTTC	CASSLLAGDQFF
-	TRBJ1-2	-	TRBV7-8	TGTGCCAGCAGCTTAGTTCCGGCAGGGGCGGGTGGCTACACCTTC	CASSLVPAGAGGYTF
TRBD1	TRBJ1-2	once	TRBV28	TGTGCCAGCAGTTCCCCCACCGAAGGGGGCGCTCAGTATGGCTACACCTTC	CASSSPTEGGAQYGYTF
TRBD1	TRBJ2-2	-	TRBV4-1	TGCGCCAGCAGCCGAGGACAGGCGAACACCGGGGAGCTGTTTTTT	CASSRGQANTGELFF
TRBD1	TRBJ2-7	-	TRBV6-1	TGTGCCAGCAGTGGCCCGGGACAGCCTCAATACGAGCAGTACTTC	CASSGPGQPQYEQYF
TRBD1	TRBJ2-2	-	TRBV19	TGTGCCAGTAGACAGGGGGCGCGGACCGGGGAGCTGTTTTTT	CASRQGARTGELFF
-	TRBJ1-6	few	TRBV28	TGTGCCAGCAGTCCGCCTCAGGCTGAGAATTCACCCCTCCACTTT	CASSPPQAENSPLHF
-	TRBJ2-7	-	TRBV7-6	TGTGCCAGCAGCTCCGGGGGACGCTCCCGGGACGAGCAGTACTTC	CASSSGGRSRDEQYF
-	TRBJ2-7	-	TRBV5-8	TGTGCCAGCAGCTTGGATTCGGCAGGGGGGTCCTACGAGCAGTACTTC	CASSLDSAGGSYEQYF
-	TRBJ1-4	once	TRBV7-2	TGTGCCAGCAGCTTAGTTGTCAGGGAAAATGAAAAACTGTTTTTT	CASSLVVRENEKLFF
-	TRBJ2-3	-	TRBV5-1	TGCGCCAGCAGCCCCTTGCTGGACAGTCTCACAGATACGCAGTATTTT	CASSPLLDSLTDTQYF
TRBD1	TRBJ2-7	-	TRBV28	TGTGCCAGCCGTGCCGGGACAGGGAGTCTCGAGCAGTACTTC	CASRAGTGSLEQYF
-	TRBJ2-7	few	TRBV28	TGTGCCAGCAGCCCAGATACAGGTTGGTACGAGCAGTACTTC	CASSPDTGWYEQYF
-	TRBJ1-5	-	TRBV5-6	TGTGCCAGCAGCTTGCTGACCCGGGATGGCAATCAGCCCCAGCATTTT	CASSLLTRDGNQPQHF
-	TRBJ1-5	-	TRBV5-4	TGTGCCAGCAGCCCGCCGGGTAGCAATCAGCCCCAGCATTTT	CASSPPGSNQPQHF
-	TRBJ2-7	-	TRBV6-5	TGTGCCAGCAGTCCCAGGGGATACGAGCAGTACTTC	CASSPRGYEQYF
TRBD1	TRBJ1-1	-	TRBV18	TGTGCCAGCTCACCACGAGCAGGGGGCCTTATGAACACTGAAGCTTTCTTT	CASSPRAGGLMNTEAFF
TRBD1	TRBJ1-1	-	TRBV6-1	TGTGCCAACGAACAGGGGTCCCTGAACACTGAAGCTTTCTTT	CANEQGSLNTEAFF
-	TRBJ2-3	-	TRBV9	TGTGCCAGCAGCTCCGGGACAGATACGCAGTATTTT	CASSSGTDTQYF
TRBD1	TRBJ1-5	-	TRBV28	TGTGCCAGCAGCCCGGGACAGGTCAATCAGCCCCAGCATTTT	CASSPGQVNQPQHF
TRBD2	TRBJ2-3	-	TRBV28	TGTGCCAGCAGTTCCGGGACTAGCGGGACAGATACGCAGTATTTT	CASSSGTSGTDTQYF
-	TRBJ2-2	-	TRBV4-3	TGCGCCAGCAGCCAAGGAGTTTACAGGGGAGGGAACACCGGGGAGCTGTTTTTT	CASSQGVYRGGNTGELFF
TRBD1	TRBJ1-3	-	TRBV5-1	TGCGCCAGCAGCTTTGATGGGACAGGAGCCGGCTCTGGAAACACCATATATTTT	CASSFDGTGAGSGNTIYF
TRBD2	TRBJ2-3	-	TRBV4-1	TGCGCCAGCAGCCAAGGTCGGCTAGCGGGACGCACAGATACGCAGTATTTT	CASSQGRLAGRTDTQYF
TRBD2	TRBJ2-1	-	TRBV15	TGTGCCACCAGCAGAGATCCCCGACTAGCGATATACAATGAGCAGTTCTTC	CATSRDPRLAIYNEQFF
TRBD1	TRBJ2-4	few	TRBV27	TGTGCCAGCAGCTCCACTCCAGCCGGGACAGGAAAAAACATTCAGTACTTC	CASSSTPAGTGKNIQYF